The clone carrying this T cell receptor (beta chain) was seen a few times. Its target is not known. V dropped 6 bases and J dropped 7; count of bases not matched to a gene: 11. The V gene's germline CDR1 is ENHRY and CDR2 SYGVKD. This CDR3 spans 15 amino acids. Uncontrolled infections, other autoimmune diseases, pregnancy or lactation led to exclusion of patients. This sample is part of a study of T cells in Graves' hyperthyroidism and ophthalmopathy. Amplification yielded TCR beta CDR3 regions, with RNA transcripts as the source. HTBI primers were used for first-round RT-PCR of the TCR CDR3. TCRdb ran MiXCR on the multiplex PCR reads and lists one entry per CDR3 protein. The table has 250,000 to 300,000 distinct CDR3 sequences, around 15% seen once; the top ten hold approximately 7.9%. Study conclusions and caveats: In the analysis, a 13 V-J model separated ophthalmopathy from stable hyperthyroidism.

This clonotype originated in a woman aged 40 to 50 with Graves' hyperthyroidism. The chain employs TRBV10-3 and TRBJ2-1, with 8 bases that match TRBD2. The sequenced material came from blood. The chain's CDR3 is CAIRTSGGLGNEQFF. CDR3 nucleotides: TGTGCCATCAGGACCAGCGGGGGACTGGGGAATGAGCAGTTCTTC.